This TCR beta chain was identified during a study of cytomegalovirus exposure and HLA in healthy donors. In this sample, this clone turned up once. The table came from immunoSEQ multiplex PCR; TCRdb's copy has only in-frame clones and leaves some out. This table holds about 140,000 clones, 80% to 90% found once. Looked up from germline, CDR1 is LGHNA and CDR2 is YNFKEQ. V lost 0 bases to trimming and J lost 3 bases; unmatched junction nucleotides: 1. The CDR3 is 16 amino acids. The specimen sequenced was PBMCs. The source is a young woman in good health and CMV-seronegative. The rearrangement links TRBV4-2 to TRBJ2-2; 10 bases map to TRBD2. The CDR3 here is CASSQELAGHTGELFF. The DNA of the CDR3 is TGTGCCAGCAGCCAAGAACTAGCGGGGCACACCGGGGAGCTGTTTTTT.